What follows is one T cell receptor (beta chain) and its context. The antigen is unknown. Sequenced by immunoSEQ multiplex PCR; TCRdb stores in-frame clones only, minus some. The sample lists tens of thousands of clones; roughly 76% were seen once. After expansion with viral peptide pools in the ViraFEST assay, antigen-specific CD4+ T cells were sequenced. Culture lasted roughly eleven days before CD4+ T cell isolation. The sample belongs to a study of vaccination effects on CD4 cells after COVID-19. The V end lost 6 bases, the J end lost 3 bases, and 8 bases lay between the germline ends. The CDR3 runs to 12 residues. CDR1 and CDR2 from the germline V gene are LNHDA and SQIVND (reference sequence).

The V gene is TRBV19, the J gene TRBJ1-1, with unresolved D. The clonotype comes from a human donor who received a COVID-19 vaccine. Specimen: CD4+ T cells from PBMCs cultured with HCoV-229E spike peptides, collected before COVID-19 vaccination. In nucleotides, the CDR3 is TGTGCCAGTAGCCCCCGGGACACTGAAGCTTTCTTT. Translated: CASSPRDTEAFF.